These 22 T cell receptor beta chains came from one sample sequenced in a study of blood T cell repertoires in COVID-19. Produced via immunoSEQ multiplex PCR; TCRdb's table is partial and in-frame only. This table has about 110,000 clones, roughly 83% appearing once. Sequencing was performed on peripheral blood. These receptors were taken from a human donor in a cohort sampled during active COVID-19.

This clone was seen only once. The chain combines TRBV7-2 with TRBJ1-2, with 10 bases aligning to TRBD1. Germline CDR1 is SGHTA and CDR2 is FQGNSA. This CDR3 has 16 residues. V lost 4 bases and J lost 7; bases outside the gene matches: 12. The CDR3 loop is CASSSTAGTGVGGYTF. DNA of the CDR3: TGTGCCAGCAGCTCAACTGCCGGGACAGGGGTAGGTGGCTACACCTTC.

The chain employs TRBV27 and TRBJ1-5; 9 bases align to TRBD1. Losses at the gene ends were 5 bases for V and 1 base for J; bases not matched to a gene: 6. CDR1 and CDR2 (germline): MNHEY, SMNVEV (reference sequence). The CDR3 sequence is 16 residues long. CDR3 residues: CASSAGQGRSNQPQHF. Here the CDR3 DNA reads TGTGCCAGCAGTGCGGGACAGGGACGGAGCAATCAGCCCCAGCATTTT.

V is TRBV28 and J is TRBJ2-7; tentatively, D is TRBD2 (5 bases). The germline CDR1 and CDR2 sequences are MDHEN and SYDVKM. The CDR3 consists of 13 residues. V gave up 6 bases and J gave up 4 bases, with 13 bases separating them. The CDR3 sequence is CASRQRGPYEQYF. DNA of the CDR3: TGTGCCAGCAGGCAACGGGGTCCTTACGAGCAGTACTTC.

The genes are TRBV11-3 and TRBJ2-5; 11 bases are shared with TRBD2. Per the germline V gene, CDR1 is SGHNT and CDR2 is YENEEA. V was pared by 4 bases and J by 2 bases, with 3 bases of the junction left unmatched. The CDR3 has 15 residues. CDR3 sequence (DNA): TGTGCCAGCAGCTCGTTAGCGGGAGGGCAAGAGACCCAGTACTTC. Its protein is CASSSLAGGQETQYF.

The chain uses TRBV5-1 and TRBJ2-2; 11 bases are shared with TRBD1. The CDR3 is 20 amino acids. V shed 3 bases and J 7 bases; nucleotides not matched to a gene: 20. Germline CDR1 reads SGHRS; CDR2 reads YFSETQ. The CDR3 loop is CASSSRPRTGGSLFHGELFF. In nucleotides, the CDR3 is TGCGCCAGCAGCTCACGGCCTCGGACAGGGGGCAGTTTATTCCACGGGGAGCTGTTTTTT.

The V and J genes are TRBV12-3 or TRBV12-4 and TRBJ1-6; 10 bases match TRBD1. V lost 8 bases to trimming and J lost 9 bases; unmatched junction nucleotides: 4. This CDR3 has 13 amino acids. CDR3 bases: TGTGCCAGCGTCGGGACAGGGGTTTCACCCCTCCACTTT. This encodes CASVGTGVSPLHF.

This chain joins TRBV7-2 and TRBJ1-4; a possible D gene is TRBD1 (5 bases). The ends were cut back, 2 bases at V and 5 bases at J, with 15 bases in the middle. Germline CDR1 is SGHTA and CDR2 is FQGNSA. This CDR3 region has 16 residues. This chain's CDR3 is CASSLKTLGGNEKLFF. The DNA for the CDR3 is TGTGCCAGCAGCTTAAAGACCCTCGGGGGAAATGAAAAACTGTTTTTT. Based on the CDR3 plus reference TRBV7-2 and TRBJ1-4, the full variable domain is GAGVSQSPSNKVTEKGKDVELRCDPISGHTALYWYRQSLGQGLEFLIYFQGNSAPDKSGLPSDRFSAERTGGSVSTLTIQRTQQEDSAVYLCASSLKTLGGNEKLFFGSGTQLSVL.

The CDR3 region is CASSLAITGGADTQYF. The CDR3 DNA is TGTGCCAGCAGCTTAGCGATAACGGGGGGGGCAGATACGCAGTATTTT. This chain links TRBV7-8 with TRBJ2-3; 8 nucleotides align to TRBD2. The germline CDR1 and CDR2 sequences are SGHVS and FQNEAQ. With V trimmed by 0 bases and J by 4 bases, 6 bases remained unmatched. The CDR3 runs 16 residues. Filled out from reference TRBV7-8 and TRBJ2-3, the complete variable domain reads GAGVSQSPRYKVAKRGQDVALRCDPISGHVSLFWYQQALGQGPEFLTYFQNEAQLDKSGLPSDRFFAERPEGSVSTLKIQRTQQEDSAVYLCASSLAITGGADTQYFGPGTRLTVL.

This chain links TRBV12-3 or TRBV12-4 with TRBJ1-5; 9 nucleotides line up with TRBD1. V shed 6 bases and J 4 bases; nucleotides not matched to a gene: 1. This CDR3 region has 13 residues. The CDR3 reads CASRTGGNQPQHF. The CDR3 DNA reads as TGTGCCAGCAGGACAGGGGGAAATCAGCCCCAGCATTTT.

This clone was recorded a few times. The rearrangement joins TRBV10-1 to TRBJ2-7, with 8 bases that match TRBD1. Germline V lookup: CDR1 WNHNN, CDR2 SYGVQD (reference sequence). There are 14 residues in the CDR3. J lost 0 bases, V lost 5 bases, and 3 bases had no gene match. The CDR3 here is CASSRDRPSYEQYF. The CDR3, as DNA: TGCGCCAGCAGTCGGGACAGGCCCTCCTACGAGCAGTACTTC.

The chain has TRBV11-2 and TRBJ2-1, with D hard to call. CDR1 and CDR2 (germline): SGHAT, FQNNGV. CDR3 size: 13 residues. V gave up 3 bases and J gave up 6 bases, with 9 bases separating them. This CDR3 reads CASSFGRINEQFF. The CDR3 DNA is TGTGCCAGCAGCTTCGGCAGGATCAATGAGCAGTTCTTC.

The chain couples TRBV6-5 to TRBJ2-7, with D possibly being TRBD2 (6 bases). The V gene's germline CDR1 is MNHEY and CDR2 SVGAGI. V lost 2 bases and J lost 6, with 17 bases in between. The CDR3 is made up of 15 amino acids. The DNA for the CDR3 is TGTGCCAGCAGTTACCGATCAGGGCCGGAGGGCGAGCAGTACTTC. Translation gives CASSYRSGPEGEQYF.

The CDR3 DNA reads TGCGCCAGCAGCGGCGGGACTGACCAAGAGACCCAGTACTTC. It yields the protein CASSGGTDQETQYF. The chain couples TRBV5-1 to TRBJ2-5, with D perhaps TRBD2 (6 bases). The CDR3 sequence is 14 residues long. CDR1 SGHRS and CDR2 YFSETQ come from the germline V gene. V was pared by 4 bases and J by 0 bases, with 10 bases between.

This chain joins TRBV4-1 and TRBJ2-1; TRBD2 matches at 9 bases. Germline CDR1 is MGHRA and CDR2 is YSYEKL. J lost 9 bases, V lost 0 bases, and 9 bases had no gene match. This CDR3 is built from 16 residues. This CDR3 is CASSQDLSGRSIEQFF. The CDR3, as DNA: TGCGCCAGCAGCCAAGATTTGAGCGGGAGGTCGATTGAGCAGTTCTTC.

This clone has just a few counts. This chain connects TRBV5-1 to TRBJ2-1; TRBD2 matches 10 bases. CDR1 and CDR2 from the germline V gene are SGHRS and YFSETQ. CDR3 length equals 15 residues. Trimming at V came to 5 bases and at J to 8 bases, leaving 10 bases not matched to a gene. The CDR3 sequence is CASRSASGSFDEQFF. Written as DNA, the CDR3 is TGCGCCAGCAGATCCGCTAGCGGGAGTTTTGATGAGCAGTTCTTC.

CDR3 DNA: TGTGCCTGGAGGAAGACAGGGGGGACAGATACGCAGTATTTT. The encoded protein is CAWRKTGGTDTQYF. The chain joins TRBV30 to TRBJ2-3, with 9 positions matching TRBD1. The CDR3 loop spans 14 amino acids. Per the germline V gene, CDR1 is GTSNPN and CDR2 is SVGIG (reference sequence). With 3 bases clipped from V and 3 bases from J, the junction kept 4 bases outside the gene matches.

CDR3 DNA: TGTGCCAGCAGTGAAGGGACAGGGTTCACCGGGGAGCTGTTTTTT. Translation gives CASSEGTGFTGELFF. The chain links TRBV2 to TRBJ2-2; TRBD1 matches at 8 bases. The CDR3 is 15 amino acids. Germline assignment: CDR1 SNHLY and CDR2 FYNNEI. Trimming at V came to 1 base and at J to 4 bases, leaving 2 bases not matched to a gene.

The V and J genes are TRBV6-5 and TRBJ1-1; weak D call: TRBD1 (5 bases). The ends were cut back, 6 bases at V and 4 bases at J, with 15 bases in the middle. This CDR3 has 14 amino acids. CDR1 is MNHEY and CDR2 is SVGAGI in the germline V gene. CDR3 in DNA: TGTGCCAGCAGAGGGTCCAGGGTCGGCACTGAAGCTTTCTTT. Its translation is CASRGSRVGTEAFF.

The chain employs TRBV11-2 and TRBJ1-1; 7 positions agree with TRBD1. V was clipped by 2 bases and J by 4 bases; unmatched bases: 7. The CDR3 totals 15 residues. Germline CDR1 is SGHAT and CDR2 is FQNNGV. The CDR3 is CASSLQGGTGTEAFF. The CDR3 DNA follows: TGTGCCAGCAGCTTACAGGGGGGAACGGGCACTGAAGCTTTCTTT.

This chain connects TRBV6-2 or TRBV6-3 to TRBJ1-5; D ambiguous. Germline V gene data show CDR1 as MNHEY and CDR2 as SVGEGT. There are 17 residues in the CDR3. V was pared by 0 bases and J by 0 bases, with 12 bases between. DNA of the CDR3: TGTGCCAGCAGTTACTCTGTACAGTCGAATAGCAATCAGCCCCAGCATTTT. Its translation is CASSYSVQSNSNQPQHF.

This clone was recorded once. The CDR3 DNA is TGTGCCAGCAGCCGTGGGACAGGGATGTATGGCTACACCTTC. Translation gives CASSRGTGMYGYTF. This chain connects TRBV7-6 to TRBJ1-2; 9 positions match TRBD1. V shed 5 bases and J 5 bases; nucleotides not matched to a gene: 6. The germline CDR1 and CDR2 sequences are SGHVS and FNYEAQ. CDR3 length equals 14 residues. The whole variable domain, filled in from reference TRBV7-6 and TRBJ1-2, reads GAGVSQSPRYKVTKRGQDVALRCDPISGHVSLYWYRQALGQGPEFLTYFNYEAQQDKSGLPNDRFSAERPEGSISTLTIQRTEQRDSAMYRCASSRGTGMYGYTFGSGTRLTVV.

The chain couples TRBV29-1 to TRBJ1-1; tentative D call: TRBD1 (5 bases). Trimming took 3 bases from V and 0 from J, leaving 17 bases between them. The CDR3 runs to 16 residues. CDR1 and CDR2 from the germline V gene are SQVTM and ANQGSEA. The CDR3 here is CSVDRRQIQMNTEAFF. CDR3 in DNA: TGCAGCGTTGACCGCCGACAGATTCAGATGAACACTGAAGCTTTCTTT.